The clone carrying this T cell receptor beta chain was seen many times. The antigen is not known. There are 18 residues in the CDR3. Trimming pared 0 bases from V and 0 bases from J, leaving 20 bases between. CDR1 is DFQATT and CDR2 is SNEGSKA in the germline V gene (reference sequence). Each CDR3 protein gets one entry after TCRdb re-called the multiplex PCR reads with MiXCR. The repertoire includes around 120,000 distinct CDR3 sequences, just under 20% of them detected once, and roughly 4% sits in the top ten. This entry belongs to a study of breast tumors, draining lymph nodes, adjacent tissues. Study-level results: Tumor TCR diversity was below lymph nodes but above nontumor tissue. The lymph node origin of tumor T cells was framed as consistent with a hypothesis, not demonstrated. Tumor and nontumor repertoires were significantly more similar in luminal-like than in basal-like breast cancer.

Axillary draining lymph nodes of breast cancer patients supplied the node samples. The rearrangement links TRBV20-1 to TRBJ1-2, with D possibly TRBD1 on 5 matching bases. Input material: axillary lymph node tissue. The source of this sequence is a female donor with breast cancer. Some clones in this sample may be carry-over from other donors' samples. CDR3 sequence: CSARDPRRQTLANYGYTF. Here the CDR3 DNA reads TGCAGTGCTAGAGACCCCCGGAGACAGACTCTAGCTAACTATGGCTACACCTTC.